The 14 T cell receptor beta chains reported below all come from one sample, sequenced in a study of shared clonotypes between healthy human individuals. Repertoires were generated with immunoSEQ multiplex PCR, while TCRdb's copy carries only in-frame clones and drops some. The sample consists of about 1.5 million clones, 95% to 99% of them appearing once. The sequencing input was naive CD4+ T cells sorted from blood. The subset is: CD45RA+ positively selected. All receptors derive from a man aged 30 to 45 in good health.

The V and J genes are TRBV7-9 and TRBJ2-3, with D tentatively TRBD2 (6 bases). Trimming took off 5 bases at V and 4 bases at J, with 19 bases between the two ends. This CDR3 contains 16 residues. Per the germline V gene, CDR1 is SEHNR and CDR2 is FQNEAQ (reference sequence). The CDR3 nucleotides read TGTGCCAGCAGCCCCGGGACTTCCTTCCACGCAGATACGCAGTATTTT. Translated: CASSPGTSFHADTQYF.

In its sample, this clone was seen a few times. The CDR3 sequence: CASSFGTGGSSYNEQFF. The CDR3 DNA is TGTGCCAGCAGCTTCGGAACAGGGGGAAGCTCCTACAATGAGCAGTTCTTC. The rearrangement links TRBV7-9 to TRBJ2-1; 8 bases map to TRBD1. V shed 3 bases and J 0 bases; nucleotides not matched to a gene: 7. Germline CDR1 SEHNR, CDR2 FQNEAQ (reference sequence). This CDR3 has 17 residues.

The J gene is TRBJ1-4, the V gene TRBV7-9, with 7 bases that match TRBD1. The V segment lost 5 bases and the J segment 6 bases; nucleotides outside the gene matches: 9. Germline V gene data show CDR1 as SEHNR and CDR2 as FQNEAQ (reference sequence). This CDR3 is 15 amino acids long. In nucleotides, the CDR3 is TGTGCCAGCAGCCAAGAACACAGGGGAGATGAAAAACTGTTTTTT. This sequence encodes CASSQEHRGDEKLFF.

The chain couples TRBV28 to TRBJ2-7, with unresolved D. The CDR3 is 14 amino acids. The V and J ends lost 5 bases and 0 bases respectively, with 11 bases between them. From germline, CDR1 is MDHEN and CDR2 SYDVKM. The CDR3 bases are TGTGCCAGCAGTACAAAAGGCGCCTCCTACGAGCAGTACTTC. Translating gives CASSTKGASYEQYF.

J is TRBJ2-1 and V is TRBV6-1; 9 bases align to TRBD2. This CDR3 comprises 15 residues. Germline V lookup: CDR1 MNHNS, CDR2 SASEGT. Trimming at V came to 2 bases and at J to 9 bases, leaving 8 bases not matched to a gene. The CDR3 loop is CASSELGGRASEQFF. For the CDR3, the DNA is TGTGCCAGCAGTGAACTTGGCGGGAGGGCCAGTGAGCAGTTCTTC.

This chain connects TRBV6-1 to TRBJ1-4, with 7 bases lining up with TRBD1. Trimming removed 6 bases from V and 7 bases from J; junction bases left unmatched: 8. This CDR3 has 14 amino acids. Germline V lookup: CDR1 MNHNS, CDR2 SASEGT. The CDR3, as DNA: TGTGCCAGCAGAGAAACAGGGGACGCTGAAAAACTGTTTTTT. Protein sequence: CASRETGDAEKLFF.

For this clone: Other DNA variants within this sample encode the same CDR3. The chain joins TRBV4-3 to TRBJ2-7; no clear D. The length of the CDR3 is 14 residues. CDR1 is LGHNA, CDR2 YSLEER, per germline. Deletions cut 0 bases from V and 5 bases from J, with 11 bases between. CDR3 amino acids: CASSQDPLRDEQYF. In DNA form, the CDR3 reads TGCGCCAGCAGCCAAGATCCTCTTCGGGACGAGCAGTACTTC.

The J gene is TRBJ2-2, the V gene TRBV7-2; 8 bases match TRBD2. Germline loops: CDR1 SGHTA, CDR2 FQGNSA. The CDR3 runs to 15 residues. V was clipped by 1 base and J by 7 bases; unmatched bases: 5. The CDR3 DNA is TGTGCCAGCAGCTTAGACGGGAGGGCCTTCGGGGAGCTGTTTTTT. The encoded protein is CASSLDGRAFGELFF.

The CDR3 sequence is CASSLGPGSENEQFF. CDR3 nucleotides: TGTGCCAGCAGTTTAGGCCCTGGCAGCGAGAATGAGCAGTTCTTC. The rearrangement links TRBV28 to TRBJ2-1, with D uncertain. The CDR3 has 15 residues. The V end lost 2 bases, the J end lost 7 bases, and 15 bases lay between the germline ends. Germline V gene sequence: CDR1 MDHEN, CDR2 SYDVKM.

The CDR3 loop reads CASSATAGELFF. The CDR3 region has the DNA TGTGCCAGCAGCGCGACGGCCGGGGAGCTGTTTTTT. V usage is TRBV7-9 and J usage is TRBJ2-2, with D hard to call. Germline V gene data show CDR1 as SEHNR and CDR2 as FQNEAQ (reference sequence). This CDR3 spans 12 amino acids. Trimming pared 5 bases from V and 6 bases from J, leaving 7 bases between. The whole variable domain, filled in from reference TRBV7-9 and TRBJ2-2, reads DTGVSQNPRHKITKRGQNVTFRCDPISEHNRLYWYRQTLGQGPEFLTYFQNEAQLEKSRLLSDRFSAERPKGSFSTLEIQRTEQGDSAMYLCASSATAGELFFGEGSRLTVL.

V and J are TRBV15 and TRBJ2-7; D is possibly TRBD1 (5 bases). The CDR3 length is 15 residues. Trimming took off 0 bases at V and 0 bases at J, with 9 bases between the two ends. The V gene's germline CDR1 is LNHNV and CDR2 YYDKDF (reference sequence). CDR3 DNA: TGTGCCACCAGCAGAGATCGACAGAACTCCTACGAGCAGTACTTC. It specifies CATSRDRQNSYEQYF.

The V gene is TRBV10-1, the J gene TRBJ2-3, with D hard to call. The V gene lost 3 bases and the J gene lost 2 bases, with 3 bases spanning the gap. Per germline, CDR1 WNHNN and CDR2 SYGVQD (reference sequence). The CDR3 runs to 12 residues. The CDR3 DNA follows: TGCGCCAGCAGTGACTTCACAGATACGCAGTATTTT. Translated: CASSDFTDTQYF.

The chain links TRBV21-1 to TRBJ2-3; the table calls TRBD1, which could not be checked here. TRBV21-1 constitutes a pseudogene. The CDR3 covers 15 residues. The CDR3, as DNA: TGTGCCAGCAGCAAAGAGGGACAGGGGACAGATACGCAGTATTTT. As protein: CASSKEGQGTDTQYF.

DNA of the CDR3: TGTGCCAGCTCACCACCGACTAGCTACGAGCAGTACTTC. Residues: CASSPPTSYEQYF. This rearrangement joins TRBV18 to TRBJ2-7, with D possibly being TRBD2 (6 bases). Germline V CDR1 and CDR2: KGHSH, LQKENI. The CDR3 runs to 13 residues. V gave up 0 bases and J gave up 3 bases, with 6 bases separating them.